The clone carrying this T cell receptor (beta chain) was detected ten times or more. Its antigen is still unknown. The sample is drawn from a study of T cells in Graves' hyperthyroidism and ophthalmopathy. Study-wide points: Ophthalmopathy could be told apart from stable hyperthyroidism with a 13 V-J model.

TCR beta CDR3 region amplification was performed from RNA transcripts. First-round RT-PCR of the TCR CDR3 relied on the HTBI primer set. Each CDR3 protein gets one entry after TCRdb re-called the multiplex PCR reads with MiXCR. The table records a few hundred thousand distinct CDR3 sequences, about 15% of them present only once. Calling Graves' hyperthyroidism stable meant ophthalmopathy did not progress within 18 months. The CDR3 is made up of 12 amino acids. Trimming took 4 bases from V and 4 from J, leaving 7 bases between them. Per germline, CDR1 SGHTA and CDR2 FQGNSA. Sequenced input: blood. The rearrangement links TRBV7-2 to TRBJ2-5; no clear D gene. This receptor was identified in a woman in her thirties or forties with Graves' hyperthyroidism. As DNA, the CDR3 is TGTGCCAGCAGCTCAAACGGAGAGACCCAGTACTTC. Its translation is CASSSNGETQYF.